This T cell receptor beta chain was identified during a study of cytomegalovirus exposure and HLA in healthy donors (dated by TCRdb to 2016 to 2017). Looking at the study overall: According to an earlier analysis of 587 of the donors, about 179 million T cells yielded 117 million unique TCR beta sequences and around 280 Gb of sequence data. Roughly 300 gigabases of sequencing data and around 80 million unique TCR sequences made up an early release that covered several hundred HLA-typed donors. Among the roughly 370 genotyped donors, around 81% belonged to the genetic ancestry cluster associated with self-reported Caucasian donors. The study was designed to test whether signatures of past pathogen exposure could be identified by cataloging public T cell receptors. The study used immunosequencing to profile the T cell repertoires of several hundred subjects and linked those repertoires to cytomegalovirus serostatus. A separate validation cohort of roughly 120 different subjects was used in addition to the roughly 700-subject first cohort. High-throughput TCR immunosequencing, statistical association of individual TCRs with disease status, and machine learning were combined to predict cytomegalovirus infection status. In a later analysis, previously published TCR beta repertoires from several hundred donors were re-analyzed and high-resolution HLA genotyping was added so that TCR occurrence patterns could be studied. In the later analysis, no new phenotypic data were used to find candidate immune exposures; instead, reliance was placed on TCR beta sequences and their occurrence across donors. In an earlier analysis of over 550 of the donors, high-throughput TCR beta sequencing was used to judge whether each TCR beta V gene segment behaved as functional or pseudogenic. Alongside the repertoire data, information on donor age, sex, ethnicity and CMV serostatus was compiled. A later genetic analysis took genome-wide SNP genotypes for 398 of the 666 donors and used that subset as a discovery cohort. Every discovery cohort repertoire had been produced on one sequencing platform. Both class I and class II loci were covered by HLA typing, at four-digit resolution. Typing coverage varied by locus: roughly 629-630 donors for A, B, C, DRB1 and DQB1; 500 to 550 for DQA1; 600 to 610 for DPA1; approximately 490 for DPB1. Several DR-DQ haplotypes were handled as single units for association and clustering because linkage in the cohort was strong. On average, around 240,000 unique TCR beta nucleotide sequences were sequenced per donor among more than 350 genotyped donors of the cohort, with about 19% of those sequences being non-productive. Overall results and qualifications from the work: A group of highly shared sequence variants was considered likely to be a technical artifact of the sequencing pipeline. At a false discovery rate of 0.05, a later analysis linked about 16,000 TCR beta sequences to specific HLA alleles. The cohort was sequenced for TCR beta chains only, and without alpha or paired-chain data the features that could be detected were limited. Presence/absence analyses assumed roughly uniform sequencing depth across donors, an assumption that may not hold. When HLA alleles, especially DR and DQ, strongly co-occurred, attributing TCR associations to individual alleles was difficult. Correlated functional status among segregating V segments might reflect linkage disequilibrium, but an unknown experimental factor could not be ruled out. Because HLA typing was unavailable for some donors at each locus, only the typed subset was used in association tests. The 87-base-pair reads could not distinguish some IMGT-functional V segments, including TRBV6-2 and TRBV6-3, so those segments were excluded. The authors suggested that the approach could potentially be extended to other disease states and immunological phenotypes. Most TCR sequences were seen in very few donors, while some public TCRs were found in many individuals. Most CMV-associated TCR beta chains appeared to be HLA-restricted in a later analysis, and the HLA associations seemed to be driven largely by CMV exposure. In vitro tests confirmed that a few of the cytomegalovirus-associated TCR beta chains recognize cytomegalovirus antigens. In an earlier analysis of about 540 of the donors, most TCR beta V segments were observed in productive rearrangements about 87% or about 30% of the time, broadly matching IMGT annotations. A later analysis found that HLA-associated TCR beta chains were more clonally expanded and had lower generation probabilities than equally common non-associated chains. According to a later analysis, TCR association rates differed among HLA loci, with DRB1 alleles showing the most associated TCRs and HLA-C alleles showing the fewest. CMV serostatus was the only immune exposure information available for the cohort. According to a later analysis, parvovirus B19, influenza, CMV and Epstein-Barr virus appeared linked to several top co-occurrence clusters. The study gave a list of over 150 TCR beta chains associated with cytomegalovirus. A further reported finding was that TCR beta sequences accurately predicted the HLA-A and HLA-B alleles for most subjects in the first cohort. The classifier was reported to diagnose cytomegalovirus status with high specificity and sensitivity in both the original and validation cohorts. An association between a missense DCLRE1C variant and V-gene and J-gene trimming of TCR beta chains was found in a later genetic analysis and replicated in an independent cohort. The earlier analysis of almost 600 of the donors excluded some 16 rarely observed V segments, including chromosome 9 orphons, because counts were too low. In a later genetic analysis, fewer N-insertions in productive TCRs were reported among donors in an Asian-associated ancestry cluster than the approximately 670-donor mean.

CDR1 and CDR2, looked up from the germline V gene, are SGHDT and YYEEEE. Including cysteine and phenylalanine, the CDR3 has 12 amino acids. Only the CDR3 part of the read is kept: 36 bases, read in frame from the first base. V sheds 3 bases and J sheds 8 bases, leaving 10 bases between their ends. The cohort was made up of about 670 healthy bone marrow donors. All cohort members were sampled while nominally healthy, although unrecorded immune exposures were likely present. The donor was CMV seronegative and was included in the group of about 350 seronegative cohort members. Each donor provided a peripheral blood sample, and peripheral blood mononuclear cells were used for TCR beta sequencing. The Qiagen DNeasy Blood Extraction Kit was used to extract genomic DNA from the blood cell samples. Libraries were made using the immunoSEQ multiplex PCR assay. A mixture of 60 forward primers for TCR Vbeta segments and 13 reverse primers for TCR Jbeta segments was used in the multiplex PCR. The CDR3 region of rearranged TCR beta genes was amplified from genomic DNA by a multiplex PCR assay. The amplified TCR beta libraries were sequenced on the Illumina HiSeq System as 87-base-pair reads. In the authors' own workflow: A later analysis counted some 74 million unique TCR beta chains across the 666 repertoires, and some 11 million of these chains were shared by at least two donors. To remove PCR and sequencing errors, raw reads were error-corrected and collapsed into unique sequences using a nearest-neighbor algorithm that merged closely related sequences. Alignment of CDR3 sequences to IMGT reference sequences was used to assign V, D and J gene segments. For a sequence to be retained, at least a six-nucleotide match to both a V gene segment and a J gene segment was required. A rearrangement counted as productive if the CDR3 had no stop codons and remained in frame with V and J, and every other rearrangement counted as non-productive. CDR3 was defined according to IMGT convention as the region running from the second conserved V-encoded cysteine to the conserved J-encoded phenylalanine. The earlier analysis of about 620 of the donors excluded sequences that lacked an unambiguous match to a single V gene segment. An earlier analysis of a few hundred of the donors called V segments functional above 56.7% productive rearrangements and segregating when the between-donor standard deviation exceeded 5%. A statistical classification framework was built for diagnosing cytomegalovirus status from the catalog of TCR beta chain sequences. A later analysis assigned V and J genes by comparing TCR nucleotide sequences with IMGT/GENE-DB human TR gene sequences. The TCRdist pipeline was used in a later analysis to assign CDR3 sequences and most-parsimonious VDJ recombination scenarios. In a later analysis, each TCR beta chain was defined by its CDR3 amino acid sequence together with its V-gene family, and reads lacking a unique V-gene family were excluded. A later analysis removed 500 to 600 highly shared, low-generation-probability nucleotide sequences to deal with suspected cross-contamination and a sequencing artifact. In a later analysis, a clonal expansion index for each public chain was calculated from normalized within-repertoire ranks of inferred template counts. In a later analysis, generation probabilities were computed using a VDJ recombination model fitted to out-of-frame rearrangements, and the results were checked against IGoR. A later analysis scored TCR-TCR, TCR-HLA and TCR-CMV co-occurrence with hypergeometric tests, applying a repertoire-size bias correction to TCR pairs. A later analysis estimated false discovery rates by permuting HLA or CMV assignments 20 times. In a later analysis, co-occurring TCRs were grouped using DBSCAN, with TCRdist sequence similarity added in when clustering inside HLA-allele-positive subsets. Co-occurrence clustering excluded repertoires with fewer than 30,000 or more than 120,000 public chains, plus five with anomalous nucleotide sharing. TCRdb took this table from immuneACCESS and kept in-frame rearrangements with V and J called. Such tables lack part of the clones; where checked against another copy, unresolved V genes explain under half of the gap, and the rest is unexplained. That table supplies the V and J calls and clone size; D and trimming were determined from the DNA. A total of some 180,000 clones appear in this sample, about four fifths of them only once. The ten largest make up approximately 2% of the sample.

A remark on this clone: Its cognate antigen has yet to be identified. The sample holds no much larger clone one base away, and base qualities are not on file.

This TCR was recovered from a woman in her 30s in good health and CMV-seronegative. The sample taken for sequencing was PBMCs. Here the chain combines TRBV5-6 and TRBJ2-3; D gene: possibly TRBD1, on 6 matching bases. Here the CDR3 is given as CASSSIGGTQYF. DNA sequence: TGTGCCAGCAGCTCCATAGGGGGTACGCAGTATTTT.